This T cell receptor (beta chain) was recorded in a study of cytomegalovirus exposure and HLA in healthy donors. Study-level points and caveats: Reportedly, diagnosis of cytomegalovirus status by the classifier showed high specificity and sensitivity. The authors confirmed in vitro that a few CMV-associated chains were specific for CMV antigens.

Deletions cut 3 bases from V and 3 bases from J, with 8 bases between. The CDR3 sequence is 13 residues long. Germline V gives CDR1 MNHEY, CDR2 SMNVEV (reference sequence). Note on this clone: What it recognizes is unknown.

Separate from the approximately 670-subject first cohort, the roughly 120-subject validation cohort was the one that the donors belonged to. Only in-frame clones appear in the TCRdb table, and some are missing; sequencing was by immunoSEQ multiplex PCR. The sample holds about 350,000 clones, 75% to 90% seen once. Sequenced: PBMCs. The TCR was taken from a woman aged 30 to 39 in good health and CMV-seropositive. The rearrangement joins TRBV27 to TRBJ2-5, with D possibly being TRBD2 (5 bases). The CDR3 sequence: CASSFTGKETQYF. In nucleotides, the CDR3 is TGTGCCAGCAGTTTTACCGGGAAAGAGACCCAGTACTTC.